This entry describes one TCR beta chain. In germline, CDR1 is LNHDA, CDR2 SQIVND (reference sequence). Trimming cost V 2 bases and J 2 bases, with 25 bases left between them. The CDR3 loop spans 21 amino acids. Some clones are missing from TCRdb's copy, which holds only in-frame ones; the method was immunoSEQ multiplex PCR. The data show about 230,000 clones, with 65% to 85% seen just once and around 1.3% held by the top ten. Seattle patient enrollment occurred during active infection, with longitudinal follow-up thereafter. This record belongs to a study of blood T cell repertoires in COVID-19. This receptor was taken from a woman in her 30s with COVID-19, enrolled during active disease. Sequenced: peripheral blood. The chain joins TRBV19 to TRBJ2-6; maybe TRBD1 (6 bases). The chain's CDR3 is CASSINHRVSTTYAGANVLTF. CDR3 nucleotide sequence: TGTGCCAGTAGTATAAACCACAGGGTCTCAACCACCTACGCTGGGGCCAACGTCCTGACTTTC.